The 16 T cell receptor beta chains below come from one sample, sequenced in a study of blood T cell repertoires in COVID-19 (dated by TCRdb to about 2020). Receptor amplification or capture employed the immunoSEQ multiplex PCR assay. TCRdb stores this immuneACCESS table with in-frame sequences only. Part of the clones is absent; in the studies checked, under half of the shortfall reflects unresolved V genes, and no reason is known for the rest. This sample comprises roughly 85,000 clones, roughly 73% of them detected only once. About 10% of the sample rests with the top ten. Sample: peripheral blood. The receptors derive from a human donor in a cohort sampled during active COVID-19.

The rearrangement uses TRBV7-2 and TRBJ1-6; TRBD1 might be the D (6 bases). Germline CDR1 SGHTA, CDR2 FQGNSA. This CDR3 is built from 16 residues. V was pared by 2 bases and J by 5 bases, with 13 bases between. The CDR3 is CASSLRQARNNSPLHF. For the CDR3, the DNA is TGTGCCAGCAGCTTAAGACAGGCGAGAAATAATTCACCCCTCCACTTT.

This sequence joins TRBV7-3 and TRBJ2-3, with 9 nucleotides matching TRBD2. Germline CDR1 and CDR2: SGHTA and FQGTGA. Losses at the gene ends were 2 bases for V and 6 bases for J; bases not matched to a gene: 3. The CDR3 length is 14 residues. In DNA form, the CDR3 reads TGTGCCAGCAGCTTACGAGCGGGGGGTGATACGCAGTATTTT. Translation gives CASSLRAGGDTQYF.

This chain joins TRBV21-1 and TRBJ1-5; the DNA was not compared with TRBD1, the D call given in the table. TRBV21-1 is deemed a pseudogene. CDR3 length: 15 amino acids. The chain's CDR3 is CAIRTSLMSNQPQHF. In nucleotides, the CDR3 is TGTGCCATCAGGACATCCCTAATGAGCAATCAGCCCCAGCATTTT.

This sequence joins TRBV10-3 and TRBJ2-7, with a possible D match to TRBD2 (6 bases). Germline V gene data show CDR1 as ENHRY and CDR2 as SYGVKD. The V end lost 4 bases, the J end lost 3 bases, and 10 bases lay between the germline ends. The CDR3 is made up of 13 amino acids. The CDR3 DNA sequence: TGTGCCATCAGTGCTATTAGCGGCTACGAGCAGTACTTC. As protein: CAISAISGYEQYF.

This rearrangement joins TRBV6-2 or TRBV6-3 to TRBJ2-6; 8 nucleotides match TRBD1. The CDR3 contains 20 residues. V shed 0 bases and J 0 bases; nucleotides not matched to a gene: 10. Germline CDR1 MNHEY, CDR2 SVGEGT. The CDR3: CASSYSLGQGTPSGANVLTF. The CDR3 DNA reads as TGTGCCAGCAGTTACTCCCTCGGACAGGGAACGCCCTCTGGGGCCAACGTCCTGACTTTC.

The chain combines TRBV5-6 with TRBJ1-4, with 11 bases lining up with TRBD1. CDR1 and CDR2 from the germline V gene are SGHDT and YYEEEE. CDR3 length equals 17 residues. After removal of 2 bases from V and 7 bases from J, the junction contained 10 bases not matched to a gene. This chain's CDR3 is CASSLGPAGQGAEKLFF. DNA of the CDR3: TGTGCCAGCAGCTTAGGTCCCGCCGGACAGGGGGCTGAAAAACTGTTTTTT.

The chain has TRBV19 and TRBJ2-4; D remains ambiguous. This CDR3 has 14 amino acids. Germline loops: CDR1 LNHDA, CDR2 SQIVND (reference sequence). Trimming shortened V by 6 bases and J by 0 bases, and 9 bases separated the two germline ends. The CDR3 DNA follows: TGTGCCAGTAGGCTAGGCCAAGCCAAAAACATTCAGTACTTC. It codes for CASRLGQAKNIQYF. Drawing the rest from reference TRBV19 and TRBJ2-4, the complete variable domain is DGGITQSPKYLFRKEGQNVTLSCEQNLNHDAMYWYRQDPGQGLRLIYYSQIVNDFQKGDIAEGYSVSREKKESFPLTVTSAQKNPTAFYLCASRLGQAKNIQYFGAGTRLSVL.

The genes are TRBV2 and TRBJ2-7; 8 nucleotides line up with TRBD1. The CDR3 has 12 amino acids. Per the germline V gene, CDR1 is SNHLY and CDR2 is FYNNEI. The V and J ends lost 6 bases and 6 bases, in that order; junction bases with no gene match: 4. The CDR3 region has the DNA TGTGCCAGCAGGCTTACAGGGGGCGAGCAGTACTTC. The encoded protein is CASRLTGGEQYF.

The rearrangement links TRBV27 to TRBJ1-2; 11 nucleotides line up with TRBD1. This CDR3 has 13 residues. After removal of 5 bases from V and 10 bases from J, the junction contained 6 bases not matched to a gene. Looked up from germline, CDR1 is MNHEY and CDR2 is SMNVEV (reference sequence). CDR3 bases: TGTGCCAGCAGTGGACAGGGGGCTTTGGTCTACACCTTC. Amino acid sequence: CASSGQGALVYTF.

The V call is TRBV5-1, the J call TRBJ2-7; a possible D gene is TRBD1 (6 bases). V gave up 0 bases and J gave up 7 bases, with 11 bases separating them. Germline V gene sequence: CDR1 SGHRS, CDR2 YFSETQ. CDR3 length equals 13 residues. CDR3 coding DNA: TGCGCCAGCAGCTTGGACTTAGGGGGAGAGCAGTACTTC. Protein: CASSLDLGGEQYF.

This clone was observed a handful of times. The V and J genes are TRBV19 and TRBJ2-7; weak D call: TRBD1 (6 bases). The length of the CDR3 is 13 residues. V lost 2 bases and J 5 bases, leaving 10 bases between the germline ends. CDR1 and CDR2 from the germline V gene are LNHDA and SQIVND (reference sequence). CDR3 sequence (DNA): TGTGCCAGTAGTATACCACAGGGTAACGAGCAGTACTTC. It specifies CASSIPQGNEQYF. Filled out from reference TRBV19 and TRBJ2-7, the complete variable domain reads DGGITQSPKYLFRKEGQNVTLSCEQNLNHDAMYWYRQDPGQGLRLIYYSQIVNDFQKGDIAEGYSVSREKKESFPLTVTSAQKNPTAFYLCASSIPQGNEQYFGPGTRLTVT.

This clone was recorded only once. The chain joins TRBV5-1 to TRBJ2-5, with 15 positions matching TRBD2. CDR3 length: 16 residues. V dropped 0 bases and J dropped 3; count of bases not matched to a gene: 0. Germline V CDR1 and CDR2: SGHRS, YFSETQ. The CDR3 loop reads CASSLGTSGGEETQYF. The CDR3 region has the DNA TGCGCCAGCAGCTTGGGGACTAGCGGGGGGGAAGAGACCCAGTACTTC.

The genes are TRBV28 and TRBJ2-2; D uncertain. This CDR3 contains 12 residues. Germline CDR1 reads MDHEN; CDR2 reads SYDVKM. Trimming cost V 8 bases and J 4 bases, with 8 bases left between them. CDR3 in amino acids: CASHEVTGELFF. The CDR3 coding sequence is TGTGCCAGCCACGAGGTCACCGGGGAGCTGTTTTTT.

The genes are TRBV5-1 and TRBJ2-1; possibly TRBD2 for D (7 bases). Looked up from germline, CDR1 is SGHRS and CDR2 is YFSETQ. Between the trimmed V and J ends, which lost 6 bases and 4 bases, there was a span of 17 bases. This CDR3 has 15 residues. The CDR3 coding sequence is TGCGCCAGCAACCTTGGGGGGGCCTTATACAATGAGCAGTTCTTC. Its protein product is CASNLGGALYNEQFF.

The rearrangement uses TRBV6-5 and TRBJ1-2; tentative D call: TRBD1 (5 bases). Per germline, CDR1 MNHEY and CDR2 SVGAGI. This CDR3 has 12 residues. Trimming removed 7 bases from V and 4 bases from J, with 10 bases in between. CDR3 nucleotides: TGTGCCAGCAACGGGCAGGGCTATGGCTACACCTTC. The encoded protein is CASNGQGYGYTF.

This clone was found a few times. This chain uses TRBV3-1 (or the pseudogene TRBV3-2) with TRBJ1-1, with TRBD1 as a possible D gene (6 bases). Deletions cut 3 bases from V and 6 bases from J, with 20 bases between. Germline-derived CDR1 and CDR2 are LGHDT and YNNKEL (reference sequence). CDR3 size: 16 residues. The CDR3 sequence: CASSQAPGTQWAEAFF. CDR3 bases: TGTGCCAGCAGCCAGGCACCCGGGACACAGTGGGCTGAAGCTTTCTTT.